This T cell receptor (beta chain) was documented in a study of cytomegalovirus exposure and HLA in healthy donors. General study findings and limits: The classifier reportedly diagnosed cytomegalovirus status with high sensitivity and specificity. CMV antigen specificity of a few CMV-associated chains was confirmed in vitro. The study recorded 164 TCR beta chains that were cytomegalovirus-associated. TCR clusters originating in the first cohort tended to co-occur in the approximately 120 validation repertoires, according to a later analysis.

With respect to this clone: Antigen specificity is unknown.

Some clones are missing from TCRdb's copy, which holds only in-frame ones; the method was immunoSEQ multiplex PCR. The sample contains 100,000 to 150,000 clones, approximately 94% of which appear only once. V shed 6 bases, J shed 2 bases, and the junction held 3 bases outside the gene matches. Looked up from germline, CDR1 is SGHRS and CDR2 is YFSETQ. The CDR3 consists of 16 residues. This receptor was identified in a man between 18 and 35 years old in good health and CMV-seronegative. The chain has TRBV5-1 and TRBJ2-3; 16 positions agree with TRBD2. Sequencing was done on a sample of PBMCs. CDR3 DNA sequence: TGCGCCAGCACCGGGACTAGCGGGAGGGTCACAGATACGCAGTATTTT. Its protein product is CASTGTSGRVTDTQYF. The full variable domain, its missing parts supplied by reference TRBV5-1 and TRBJ2-3, is KAGVTQTPRYLIKTRGQQVTLSCSPISGHRSVSWYQQTPGQGLQFLFEYFSETQRNKGNFPGRFSGRQFSNSRSEMNVSTLELGDSALYLCASTGTSGRVTDTQYFGPGTRLTVL.